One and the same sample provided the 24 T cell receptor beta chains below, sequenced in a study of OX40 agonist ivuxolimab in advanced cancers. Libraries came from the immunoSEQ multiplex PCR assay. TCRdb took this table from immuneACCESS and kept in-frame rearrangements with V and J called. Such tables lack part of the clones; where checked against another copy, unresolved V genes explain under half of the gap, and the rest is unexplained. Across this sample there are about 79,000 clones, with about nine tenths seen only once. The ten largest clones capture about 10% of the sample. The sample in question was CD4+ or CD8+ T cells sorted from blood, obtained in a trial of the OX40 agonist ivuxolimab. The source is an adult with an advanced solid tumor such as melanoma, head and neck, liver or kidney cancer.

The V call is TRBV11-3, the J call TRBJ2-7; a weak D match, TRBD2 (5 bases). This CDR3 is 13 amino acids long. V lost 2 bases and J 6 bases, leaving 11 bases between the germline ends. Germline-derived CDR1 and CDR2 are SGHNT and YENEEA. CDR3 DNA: TGTGCCAGCAGCTTACACCCGGGGAGCGAGCAGTACTTC. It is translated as CASSLHPGSEQYF. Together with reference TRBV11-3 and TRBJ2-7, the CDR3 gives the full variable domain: EAGVVQSPRYKIIEKKQPVAFWCNPISGHNTLYWYLQNLGQGPELLIRYENEEAVDDSQLPKDRFSAERLKGVDSTLKIQPAELGDSAVYLCASSLHPGSEQYFGPGTRLTVT.

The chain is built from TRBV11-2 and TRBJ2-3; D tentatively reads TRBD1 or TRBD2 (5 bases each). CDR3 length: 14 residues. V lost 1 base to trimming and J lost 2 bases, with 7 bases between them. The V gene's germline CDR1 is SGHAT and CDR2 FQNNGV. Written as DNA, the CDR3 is TGTGCCAGCAGCTTAGTGGGACCCACAGATACGCAGTATTTT. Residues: CASSLVGPTDTQYF. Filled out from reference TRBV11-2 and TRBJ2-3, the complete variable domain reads EAGVAQSPRYKIIEKRQSVAFWCNPISGHATLYWYQQILGQGPKLLIQFQNNGVVDDSQLPKDRFSAERLKGVDSTLKIQPAKLEDSAVYLCASSLVGPTDTQYFGPGTRLTVL.

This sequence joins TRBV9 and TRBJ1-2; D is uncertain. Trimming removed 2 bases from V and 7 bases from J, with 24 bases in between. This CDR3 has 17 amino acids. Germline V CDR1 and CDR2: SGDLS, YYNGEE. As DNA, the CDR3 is TGTGCCAGCAGCGTGGAACTAGGGAGCCACCCTTTCCGTGGCTACACCTTC. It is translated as CASSVELGSHPFRGYTF.

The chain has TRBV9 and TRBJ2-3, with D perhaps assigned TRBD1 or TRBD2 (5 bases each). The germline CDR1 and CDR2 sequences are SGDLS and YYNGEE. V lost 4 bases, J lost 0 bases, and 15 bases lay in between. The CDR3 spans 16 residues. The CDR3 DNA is TGTGCCAGCAGCCCCCGGGACCGACTTAGCACAGATACGCAGTATTTT. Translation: CASSPRDRLSTDTQYF.

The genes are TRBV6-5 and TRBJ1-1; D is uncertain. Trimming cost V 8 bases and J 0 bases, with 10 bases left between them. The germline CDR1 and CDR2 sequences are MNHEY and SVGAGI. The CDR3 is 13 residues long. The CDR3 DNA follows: TGTGCCAGCGGTACAGCTATGAACACTGAAGCTTTCTTT. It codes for CASGTAMNTEAFF.

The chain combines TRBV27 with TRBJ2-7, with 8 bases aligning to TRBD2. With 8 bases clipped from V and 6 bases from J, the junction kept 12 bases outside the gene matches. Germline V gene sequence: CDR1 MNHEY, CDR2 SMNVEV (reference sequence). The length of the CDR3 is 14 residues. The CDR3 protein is CASHPRGGRGEQYF. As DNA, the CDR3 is TGTGCCAGCCACCCTCGGGGGGGCCGAGGCGAGCAGTACTTC.

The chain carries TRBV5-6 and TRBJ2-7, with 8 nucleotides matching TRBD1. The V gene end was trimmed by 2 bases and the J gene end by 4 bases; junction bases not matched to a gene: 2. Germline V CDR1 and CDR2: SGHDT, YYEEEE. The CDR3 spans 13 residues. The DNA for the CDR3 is TGTGCCAGCAGCTTTGGGACAGGTTACGAGCAGTACTTC. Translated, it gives CASSFGTGYEQYF.

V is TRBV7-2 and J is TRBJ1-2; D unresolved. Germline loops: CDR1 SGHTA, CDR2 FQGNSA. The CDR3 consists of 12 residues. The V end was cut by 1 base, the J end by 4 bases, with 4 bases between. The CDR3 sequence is CASSLGGYGYTF. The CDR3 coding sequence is TGTGCCAGCAGCTTAGGGGGCTATGGCTACACCTTC.

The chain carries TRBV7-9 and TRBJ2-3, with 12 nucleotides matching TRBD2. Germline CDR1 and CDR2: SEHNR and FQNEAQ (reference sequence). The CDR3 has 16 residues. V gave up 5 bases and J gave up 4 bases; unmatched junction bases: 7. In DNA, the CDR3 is TGTGCCAGCAGCCCCCGACTAGCGGGGGCACCAGATACGCAGTATTTT. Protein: CASSPRLAGAPDTQYF.

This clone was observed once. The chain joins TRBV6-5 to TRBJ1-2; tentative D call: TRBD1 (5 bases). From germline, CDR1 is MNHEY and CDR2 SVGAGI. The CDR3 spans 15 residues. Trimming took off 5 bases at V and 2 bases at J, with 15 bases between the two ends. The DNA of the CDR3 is TGTGCCAGCAGTGTTGGGGGGGGTTGGAACTATGGCTACACCTTC. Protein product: CASSVGGGWNYGYTF.

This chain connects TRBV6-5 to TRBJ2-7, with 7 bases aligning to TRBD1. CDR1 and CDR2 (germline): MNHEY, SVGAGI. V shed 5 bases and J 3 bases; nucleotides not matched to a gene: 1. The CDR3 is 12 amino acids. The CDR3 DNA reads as TGTGCCAGCAGTCGGGACAGCTACGAGCAGTACTTC. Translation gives CASSRDSYEQYF.

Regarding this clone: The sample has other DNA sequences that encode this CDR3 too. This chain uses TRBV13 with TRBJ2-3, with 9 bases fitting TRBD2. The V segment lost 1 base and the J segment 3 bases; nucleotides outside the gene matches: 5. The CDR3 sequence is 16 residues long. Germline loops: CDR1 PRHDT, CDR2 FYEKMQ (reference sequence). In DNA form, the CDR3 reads TGTGCCAGCAGCTTAGACCGAGCGGGGGGAACAGATACGCAGTATTTT. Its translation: CASSLDRAGGTDTQYF.

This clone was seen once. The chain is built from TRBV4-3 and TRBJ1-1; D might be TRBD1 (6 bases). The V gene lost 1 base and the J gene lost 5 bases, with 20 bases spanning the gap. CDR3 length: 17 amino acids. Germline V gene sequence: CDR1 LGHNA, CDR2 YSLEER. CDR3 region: CASSQGQGGVTKTEAFF. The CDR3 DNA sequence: TGCGCCAGCAGCCAAGGCCAAGGGGGAGTAACGAAGACTGAAGCTTTCTTT.

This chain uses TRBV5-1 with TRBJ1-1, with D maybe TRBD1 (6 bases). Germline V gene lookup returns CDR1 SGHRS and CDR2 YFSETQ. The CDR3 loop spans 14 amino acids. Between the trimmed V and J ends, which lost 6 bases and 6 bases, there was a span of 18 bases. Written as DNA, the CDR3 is TGCGCCAGCACCCCGTGGGGGCAGGGGCCTGAAGCTTTCTTT. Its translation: CASTPWGQGPEAFF.

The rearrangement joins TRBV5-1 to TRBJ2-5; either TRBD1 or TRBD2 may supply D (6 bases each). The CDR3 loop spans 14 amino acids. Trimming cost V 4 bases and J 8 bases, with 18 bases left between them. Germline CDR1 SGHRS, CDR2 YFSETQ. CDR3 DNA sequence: TGCGCCAGCAGCCCACAGGGAGGTCATGCTACCCAGTACTTC. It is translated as CASSPQGGHATQYF.

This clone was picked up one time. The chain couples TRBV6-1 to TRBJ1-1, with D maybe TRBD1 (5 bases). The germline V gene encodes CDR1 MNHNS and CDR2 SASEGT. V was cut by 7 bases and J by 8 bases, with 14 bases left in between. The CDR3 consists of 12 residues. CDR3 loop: CASTPGGTEAFF. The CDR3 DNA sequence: TGTGCCAGCACCCCTGGGGGGACCGAAGCTTTCTTT.

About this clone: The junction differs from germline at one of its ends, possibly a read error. CDR3 bases: TGTGCCAGCAGCTTGGCCATAGGGCACACCTACGAGCAGTACTTC. This gives the protein CASSLAIGHTYEQYF. V is TRBV5-1 and J is TRBJ2-7; D is unclear. The CDR3 is made up of 15 amino acids. Germline V gene sequence: CDR1 SGHRS, CDR2 YFSETQ.

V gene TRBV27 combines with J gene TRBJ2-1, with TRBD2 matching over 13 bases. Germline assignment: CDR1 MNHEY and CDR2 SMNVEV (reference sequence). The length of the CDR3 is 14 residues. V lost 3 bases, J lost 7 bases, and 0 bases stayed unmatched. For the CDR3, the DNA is TGTGCCAGCAGTTTGACTAGCGGGGGGAATGAGCAGTTCTTC. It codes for CASSLTSGGNEQFF.

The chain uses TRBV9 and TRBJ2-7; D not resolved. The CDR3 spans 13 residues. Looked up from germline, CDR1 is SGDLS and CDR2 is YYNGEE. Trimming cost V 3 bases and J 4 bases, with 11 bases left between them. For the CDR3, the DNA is TGTGCCAGCAGCGGGGCAGCACGATACGAGCAGTACTTC. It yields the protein CASSGAARYEQYF.

This chain's CDR3 is CASSPGSEGGQSYEQYF. CDR3 nucleotides: TGTGCCAGCAGCCCCGGGTCGGAGGGGGGCCAATCCTACGAGCAGTACTTC. V is TRBV7-9 and J is TRBJ2-7; D possibly matches TRBD1 or TRBD2 (6 bases each). V was cut by 5 bases and J by 1 base, with 21 bases left in between. The CDR3 loop spans 17 amino acids. Germline V gene sequence: CDR1 SEHNR, CDR2 FQNEAQ (reference sequence). The variable domain in full, completed from reference TRBV7-9 and TRBJ2-7, reads DTGVSQNPRHKITKRGQNVTFRCDPISEHNRLYWYRQTLGQGPEFLTYFQNEAQLEKSRLLSDRFSAERPKGSFSTLEIQRTEQGDSAMYLCASSPGSEGGQSYEQYFGPGTRLTVT.

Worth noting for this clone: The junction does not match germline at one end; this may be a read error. The CDR3 DNA is TGTGCTAGCAGCTTGGGACAGGATGGCGAGCAGTACTTC. This sequence encodes CASSLGQDGEQYF. V usage is TRBV7-7 and J usage is TRBJ2-7, with 8 bases fitting TRBD1. The CDR3 has 13 residues. CDR1 and CDR2 from the germline V gene are SSHAT and FNYEAQ (reference sequence).

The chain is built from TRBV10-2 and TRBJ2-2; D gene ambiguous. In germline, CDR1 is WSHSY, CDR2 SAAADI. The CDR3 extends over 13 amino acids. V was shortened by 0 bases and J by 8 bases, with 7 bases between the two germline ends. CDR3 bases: TGCGCCAGCAGTGAGTCGCCGCCAGGGGAGCTGTTTTTT. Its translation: CASSESPPGELFF.

This CDR3 reads CASSVGVGPTYEQYF. The DNA for the CDR3 is TGTGCCAGCAGCGTAGGTGTGGGACCAACCTACGAGCAGTACTTC. V is TRBV9 and J is TRBJ2-7; D tentatively reads TRBD1 or TRBD2 (5 bases each). The CDR3 is 15 amino acids. The germline V gene has CDR1 SGDLS and CDR2 YYNGEE. V lost 0 bases, J lost 2 bases, and 12 bases lay in between. The whole variable domain, remainder taken from reference TRBV9 and TRBJ2-7, is DSGVTQTPKHLITATGQRVTLRCSPRSGDLSVYWYQQSLDQGLQFLIQYYNGEERAKGNILERFSAQQFPDLHSELNLSSLELGDSALYFCASSVGVGPTYEQYFGPGTRLTVT.

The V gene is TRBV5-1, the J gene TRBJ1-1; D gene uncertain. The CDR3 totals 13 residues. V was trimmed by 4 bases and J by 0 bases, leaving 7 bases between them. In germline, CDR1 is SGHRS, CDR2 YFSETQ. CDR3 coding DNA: TGCGCCAGCAGCATGACAATGAACACTGAAGCTTTCTTT. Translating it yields CASSMTMNTEAFF.